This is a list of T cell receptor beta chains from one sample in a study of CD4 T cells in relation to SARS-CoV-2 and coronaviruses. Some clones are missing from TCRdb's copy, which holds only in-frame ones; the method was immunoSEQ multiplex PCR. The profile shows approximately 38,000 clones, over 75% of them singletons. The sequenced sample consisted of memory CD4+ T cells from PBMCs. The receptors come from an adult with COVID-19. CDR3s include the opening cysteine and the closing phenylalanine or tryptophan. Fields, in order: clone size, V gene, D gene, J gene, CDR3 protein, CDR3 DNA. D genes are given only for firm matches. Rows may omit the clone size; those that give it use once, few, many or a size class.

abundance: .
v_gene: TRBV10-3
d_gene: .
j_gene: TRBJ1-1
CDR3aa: CAISESDGRGSEAFF
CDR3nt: TGTGCCATCAGTGAGTCAGACGGAAGAGGGTCTGAAGCTTTCTTT

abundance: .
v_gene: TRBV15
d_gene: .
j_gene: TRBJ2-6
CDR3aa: CATSRDVGAAGANVLTF
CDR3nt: TGTGCCACCAGCAGAGATGTGGGGGCGGCTGGGGCCAACGTCCTGACTTTC

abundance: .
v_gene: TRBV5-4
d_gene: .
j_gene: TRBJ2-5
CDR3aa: CASSFGGQETQYF
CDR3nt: TGTGCCAGCAGCTTCGGAGGGCAAGAGACCCAGTACTTC

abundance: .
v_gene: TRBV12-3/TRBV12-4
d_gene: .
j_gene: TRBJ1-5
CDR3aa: CASSLGSNQPQHF
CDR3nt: TGTGCCAGCAGTTTAGGATCGAATCAGCCCCAGCATTTT

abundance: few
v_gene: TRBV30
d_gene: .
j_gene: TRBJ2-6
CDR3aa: CAWSPWTEDYTNSGANVLTF
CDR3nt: TGTGCCTGGAGTCCCTGGACAGAAGACTACACCAACTCTGGGGCCAACGTCCTGACTTTC

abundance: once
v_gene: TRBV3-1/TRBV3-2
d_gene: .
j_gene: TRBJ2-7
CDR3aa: CASSQDNRAYEQYF
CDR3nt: TGTGCCAGCAGCCAAGACAACAGAGCATACGAGCAGTACTTC

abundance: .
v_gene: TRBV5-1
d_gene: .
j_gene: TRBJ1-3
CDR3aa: CASSFGTYQNSGNTIYF
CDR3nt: TGCGCCAGCAGCTTCGGGACATATCAGAACTCTGGAAACACCATATATTTT

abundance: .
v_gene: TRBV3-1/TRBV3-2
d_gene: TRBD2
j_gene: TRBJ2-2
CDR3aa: CASSQDHSGANTGELFF
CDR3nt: TGTGCCAGCAGCCAAGATCACAGCGGGGCGAACACCGGGGAGCTGTTTTTT

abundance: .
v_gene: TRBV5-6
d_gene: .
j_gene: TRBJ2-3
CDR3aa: CASSPLDGTDTQYF
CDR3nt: TGTGCCAGCAGCCCCCTAGACGGCACAGATACGCAGTATTTT

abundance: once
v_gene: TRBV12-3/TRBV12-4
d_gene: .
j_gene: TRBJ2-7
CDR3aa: CASSYGQSGEQYF
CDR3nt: TGTGCCAGCAGTTATGGCCAATCGGGCGAGCAGTACTTC

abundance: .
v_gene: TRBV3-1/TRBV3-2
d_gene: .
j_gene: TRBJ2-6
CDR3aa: CASSLKGSGANVLTF
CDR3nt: TGTGCCAGCAGCCTAAAGGGGTCCGGGGCCAACGTCCTGACTTTC

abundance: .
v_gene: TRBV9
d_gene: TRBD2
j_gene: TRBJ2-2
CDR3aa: CASSPLASGTGELFF
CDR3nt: TGTGCCAGCAGCCCCCTTGCTAGCGGCACCGGGGAGCTGTTTTTT

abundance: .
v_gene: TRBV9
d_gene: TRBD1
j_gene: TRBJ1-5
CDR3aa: CASSVGDSQTLDQPQHF
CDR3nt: TGTGCCAGCAGCGTAGGGGACAGTCAAACCTTAGATCAGCCCCAGCATTTT

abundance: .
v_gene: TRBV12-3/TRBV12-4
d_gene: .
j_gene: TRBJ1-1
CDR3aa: CASSLLSGEAFF
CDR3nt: TGTGCCAGCAGTTTATTGAGTGGTGAAGCTTTCTTT

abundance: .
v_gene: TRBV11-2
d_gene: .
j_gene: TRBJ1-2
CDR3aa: CASSSPRGSLVNYGYTF
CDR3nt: TGTGCCAGCAGCTCCCCGAGGGGCAGCCTTGTAAACTATGGCTACACCTTC

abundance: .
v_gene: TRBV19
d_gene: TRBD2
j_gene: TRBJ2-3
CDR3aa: CASSIDPGGGAADTQYF
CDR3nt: TGTGCCAGTAGTATAGATCCGGGCGGGGGGGCCGCAGATACGCAGTATTTT

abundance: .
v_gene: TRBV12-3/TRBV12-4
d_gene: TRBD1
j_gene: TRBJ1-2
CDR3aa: CASSPQGYYGYTF
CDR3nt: TGTGCCAGCAGTCCACAGGGGTACTATGGCTACACCTTC

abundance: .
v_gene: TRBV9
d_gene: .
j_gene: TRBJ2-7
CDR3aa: CASSVEGSLPYEQYF
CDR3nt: TGTGCCAGCAGCGTAGAGGGCAGTTTACCCTACGAGCAGTACTTC

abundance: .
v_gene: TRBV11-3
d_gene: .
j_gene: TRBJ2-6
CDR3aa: CASSRRVLMANVLTF
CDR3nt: TGTGCCAGCAGCCGCAGGGTACTGATGGCCAACGTCCTGACTTTC

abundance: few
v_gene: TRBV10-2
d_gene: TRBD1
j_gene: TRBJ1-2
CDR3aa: CASRDTDRDYGYTF
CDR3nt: TGCGCCAGCAGGGATACTGACAGGGACTATGGCTACACCTTC

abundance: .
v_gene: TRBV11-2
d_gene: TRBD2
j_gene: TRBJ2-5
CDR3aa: CASSPRAGGIEGTQYF
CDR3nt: TGTGCCAGCAGCCCCCGGGCGGGGGGGATCGAAGGGACCCAGTACTTC

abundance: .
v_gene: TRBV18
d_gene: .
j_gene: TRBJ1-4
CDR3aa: CASSTKGGEKLFF
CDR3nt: TGTGCCAGCTCCACCAAGGGGGGTGAAAAACTGTTTTTT

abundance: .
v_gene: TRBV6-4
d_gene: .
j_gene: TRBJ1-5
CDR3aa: CASSDSPGQPQHF
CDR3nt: TGTGCCAGCAGTGACTCGCCGGGGCAGCCCCAGCATTTT

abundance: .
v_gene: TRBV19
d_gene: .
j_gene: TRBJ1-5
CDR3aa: CASRTQGLGRSNQPQHF
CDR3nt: TGTGCCAGTAGGACTCAGGGGTTGGGGCGTAGCAATCAGCCCCAGCATTTT

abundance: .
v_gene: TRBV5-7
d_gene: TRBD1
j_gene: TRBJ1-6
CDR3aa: CASSLAGQGRSPLHF
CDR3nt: TGTGCCAGCAGCTTGGCGGGACAGGGTCGTTCACCCCTCCACTTT

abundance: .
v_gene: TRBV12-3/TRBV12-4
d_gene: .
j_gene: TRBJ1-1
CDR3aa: CASSLFGAEAFF
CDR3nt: TGTGCCAGCAGTTTGTTCGGAGCTGAAGCTTTCTTT

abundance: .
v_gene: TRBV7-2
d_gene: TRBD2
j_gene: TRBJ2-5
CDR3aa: CASSSGLAETQYF
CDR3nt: TGTGCCAGCAGCTCGGGACTAGCTGAGACCCAGTACTTC

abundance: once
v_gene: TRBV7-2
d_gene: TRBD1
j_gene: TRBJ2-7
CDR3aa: CASSLVPGQGTYEQYF
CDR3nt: TGTGCCAGCAGCTTAGTACCGGGACAGGGGACCTACGAGCAGTACTTC

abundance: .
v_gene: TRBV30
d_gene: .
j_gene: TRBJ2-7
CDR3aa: CAWSQADHEQYF
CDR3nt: TGTGCCTGGAGTCAGGCCGATCACGAGCAGTACTTC

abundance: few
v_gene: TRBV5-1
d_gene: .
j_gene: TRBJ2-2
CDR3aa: CASSRNLGSTGELFF
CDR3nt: TGCGCCAGCAGCAGGAACCTCGGTTCGACCGGGGAGCTGTTTTTT

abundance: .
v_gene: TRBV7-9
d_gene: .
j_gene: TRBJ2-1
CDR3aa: CASSLISNEQFF
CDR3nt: TGTGCCAGCAGCTTAATTAGTAATGAGCAGTTCTTC

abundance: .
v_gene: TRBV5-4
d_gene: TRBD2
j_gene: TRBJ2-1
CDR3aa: CASSRGPSGVSYNEQFF
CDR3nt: TGTGCCAGCAGCCGGGGCCCTAGCGGGGTGTCCTACAATGAGCAGTTCTTC

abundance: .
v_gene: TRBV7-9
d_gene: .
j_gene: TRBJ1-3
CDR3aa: CASRQDQKNTIYF
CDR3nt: TGTGCCAGCAGACAGGACCAGAAAAACACCATATATTTT

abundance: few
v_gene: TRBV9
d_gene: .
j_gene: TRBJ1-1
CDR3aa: CASSEGRPGVGTEAFF
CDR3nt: TGTGCCAGCAGCGAGGGCCGGCCGGGGGTGGGTACTGAAGCTTTCTTT

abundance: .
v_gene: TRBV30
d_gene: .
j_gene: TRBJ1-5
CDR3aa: CAWKTPGAGYQPQHF
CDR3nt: TGTGCCTGGAAGACTCCAGGGGCTGGTTATCAGCCCCAGCATTTT

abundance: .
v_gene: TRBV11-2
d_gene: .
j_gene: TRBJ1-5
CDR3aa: CASSLDSGGNQPQHF
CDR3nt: TGTGCCAGCAGCTTAGACTCAGGGGGCAATCAGCCCCAGCATTTT

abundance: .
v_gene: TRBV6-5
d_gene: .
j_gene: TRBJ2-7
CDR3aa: CASRAGFAYEQYF
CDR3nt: TGTGCCAGCAGGGCAGGGTTTGCCTACGAGCAGTACTTC

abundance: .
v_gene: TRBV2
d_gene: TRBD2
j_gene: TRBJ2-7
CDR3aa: CASSRTSGGGNYEQYF
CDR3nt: TGTGCCAGCTCTCGGACTAGCGGGGGGGGAAACTACGAGCAGTACTTC

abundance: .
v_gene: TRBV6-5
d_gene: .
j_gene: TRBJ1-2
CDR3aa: CASSYSGRGGYGYTF
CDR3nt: TGTGCCAGCAGTTACTCGGGCAGGGGAGGCTATGGCTACACCTTC

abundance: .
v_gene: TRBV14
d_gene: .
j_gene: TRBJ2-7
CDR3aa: CASSQDIIGQLKQYF
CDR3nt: TGTGCCAGCAGCCAAGATATTATAGGGCAGCTAAAGCAGTACTTC

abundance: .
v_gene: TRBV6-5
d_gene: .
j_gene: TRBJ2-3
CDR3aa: CASGPVTDTQYF
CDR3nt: TGTGCCAGCGGCCCCGTCACAGATACGCAGTATTTT

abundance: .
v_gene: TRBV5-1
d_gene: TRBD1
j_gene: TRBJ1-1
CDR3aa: CASSYAGTGGTEAFF
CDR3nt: TGCGCCAGCAGCTATGCCGGGACAGGGGGTACTGAAGCTTTCTTT

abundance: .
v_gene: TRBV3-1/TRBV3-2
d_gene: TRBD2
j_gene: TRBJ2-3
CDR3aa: CASSHTGLAADTQYF
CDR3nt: TGTGCCAGCAGCCATACGGGACTAGCGGCAGATACGCAGTATTTT

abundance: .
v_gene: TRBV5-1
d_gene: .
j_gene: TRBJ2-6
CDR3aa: CASSLTGISGANVLTF
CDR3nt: TGCGCCAGCAGCTTGACCGGGATTTCTGGGGCCAACGTCCTGACTTTC

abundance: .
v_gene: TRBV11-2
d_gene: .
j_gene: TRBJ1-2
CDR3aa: CASSISRYGYTF
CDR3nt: TGTGCCAGCAGCATATCACGTTATGGCTACACCTTC

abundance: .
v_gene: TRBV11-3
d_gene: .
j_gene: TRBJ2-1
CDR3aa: CASSLDRGGDEQFF
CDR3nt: TGTGCCAGCAGCTTAGACAGGGGTGGGGATGAGCAGTTCTTC

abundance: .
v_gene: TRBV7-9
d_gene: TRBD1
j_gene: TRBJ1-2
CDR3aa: CASSDQGAGGYTF
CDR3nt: TGTGCCAGCAGCGACCAGGGGGCCGGGGGCTACACCTTC

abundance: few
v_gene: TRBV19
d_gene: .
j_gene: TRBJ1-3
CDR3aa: CASSLGIAGNTIYF
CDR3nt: TGTGCCAGTAGTTTGGGGATCGCTGGAAACACCATATATTTT

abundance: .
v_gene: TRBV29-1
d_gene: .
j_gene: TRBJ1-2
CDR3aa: CSAMEGYGYTF
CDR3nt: TGCAGCGCTATGGAAGGCTATGGCTACACCTTC

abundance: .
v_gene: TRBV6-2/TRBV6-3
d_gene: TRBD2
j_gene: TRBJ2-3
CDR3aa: CASSYPGSGAGDTQYF
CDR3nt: TGTGCCAGCAGTTACCCAGGGAGCGGGGCCGGGGATACGCAGTATTTT

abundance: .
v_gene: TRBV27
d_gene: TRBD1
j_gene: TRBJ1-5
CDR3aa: CASRPGQISNQPQHF
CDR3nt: TGTGCCAGCAGGCCGGGACAGATAAGCAATCAGCCCCAGCATTTT

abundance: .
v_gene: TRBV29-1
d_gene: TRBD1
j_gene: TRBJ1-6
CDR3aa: CSVGQGVNSPLHF
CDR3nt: TGCAGCGTTGGTCAGGGGGTGAATTCACCCCTCCACTTT

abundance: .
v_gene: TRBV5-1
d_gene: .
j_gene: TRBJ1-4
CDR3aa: CASSSVTLNEKLFF
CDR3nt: TGCGCCAGCAGCTCGGTCACCCTCAATGAAAAACTGTTTTTT

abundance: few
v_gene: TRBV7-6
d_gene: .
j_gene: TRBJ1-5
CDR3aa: CASSAHMDSNQPQHF
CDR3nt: TGTGCCAGCAGCGCCCACATGGATAGCAATCAGCCCCAGCATTTT

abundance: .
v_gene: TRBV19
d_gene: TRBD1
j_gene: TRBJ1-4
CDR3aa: CASRGTGATNEKLFF
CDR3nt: TGTGCCAGTAGGGGGACAGGGGCTACTAATGAAAAACTGTTTTTT